This TCR beta chain was documented in a study of regulatory T cells in long-lasting Graves disease. Overall study results and limits: Persistent disease samples used TRBV28, TRBJ1-2 and TRBJ2-5 preferentially.

Arm-PCR of CDR3 regions and iRepertoire HTBI primers were the basis on which TCR beta libraries were built. TCRdb re-analysed the multiplex PCR reads in MiXCR, keeping a single row per CDR3 protein. Of about 470,000 distinct CDR3 sequences in the sample, roughly 21% were seen once. Note on this clonotype: Its antigen is unidentified.

The time point denotes: persistent/refractory GD, antithyroid drugs over 5 years with positive TRAb. Extracted PBMC RNA gave rise to the TCR library. Graves' disease diagnosis used American Thyroid Association guidelines. CDR1 MNHEY and CDR2 SMNVEV come from the germline V gene (reference sequence). This CDR3 has 15 amino acids. With 5 bases removed from V and 8 bases from J, the gap between germline ends came to 19 bases. This clonotype originated in a female donor with Graves disease. The source material was peripheral blood mononuclear cells (PBMCs), sampled when the disease was refractory, from a patient treated with antithyroid drugs. The rearrangement uses TRBV27 and TRBJ1-5, with D unclear. CDR3 coding DNA: TGTGCCAGCAGTGACTATCGTTCGGACGAGAAGCCCCAGCATTTT. Its protein product is CASSDYRSDEKPQHF.